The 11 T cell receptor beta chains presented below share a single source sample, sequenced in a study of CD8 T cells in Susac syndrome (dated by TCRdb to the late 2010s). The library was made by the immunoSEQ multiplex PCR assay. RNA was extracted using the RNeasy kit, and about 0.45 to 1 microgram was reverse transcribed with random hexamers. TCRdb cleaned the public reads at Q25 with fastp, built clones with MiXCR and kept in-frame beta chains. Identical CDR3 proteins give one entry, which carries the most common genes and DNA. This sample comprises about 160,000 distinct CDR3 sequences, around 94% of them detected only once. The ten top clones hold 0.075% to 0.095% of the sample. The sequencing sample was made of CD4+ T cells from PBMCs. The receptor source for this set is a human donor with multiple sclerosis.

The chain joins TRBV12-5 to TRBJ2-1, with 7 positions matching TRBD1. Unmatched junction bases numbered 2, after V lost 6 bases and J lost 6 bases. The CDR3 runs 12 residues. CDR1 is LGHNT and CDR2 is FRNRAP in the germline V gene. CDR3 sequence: CASGGGSNEQFF. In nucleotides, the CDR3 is TGTGCTAGTGGAGGGGGCAGCAATGAGCAGTTCTTC.

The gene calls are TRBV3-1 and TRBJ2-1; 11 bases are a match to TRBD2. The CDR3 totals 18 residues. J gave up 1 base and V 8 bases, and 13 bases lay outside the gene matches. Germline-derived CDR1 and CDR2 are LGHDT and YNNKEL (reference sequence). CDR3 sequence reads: CASGELAGVVGSYNEQFF. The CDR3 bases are TGTGCCAGCGGCGAACTAGCGGGAGTAGTGGGTTCCTACAATGAGCAGTTCTTC.

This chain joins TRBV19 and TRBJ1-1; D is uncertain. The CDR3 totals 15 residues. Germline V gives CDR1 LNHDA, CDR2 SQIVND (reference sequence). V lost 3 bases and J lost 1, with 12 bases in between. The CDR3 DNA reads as TGTGCCAGTAGTATCTCCTTGACCGCGAACACTGAAGCTTTCTTT. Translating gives CASSISLTANTEAFF.

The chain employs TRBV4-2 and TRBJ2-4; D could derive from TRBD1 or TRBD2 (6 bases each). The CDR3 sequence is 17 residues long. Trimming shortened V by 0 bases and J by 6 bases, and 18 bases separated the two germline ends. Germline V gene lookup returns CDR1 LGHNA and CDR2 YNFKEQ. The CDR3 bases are TGTGCCAGCAGCCAAGATCAGGGGACTGGGGGTGTAAACATTCAGTACTTC. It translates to CASSQDQGTGGVNIQYF.

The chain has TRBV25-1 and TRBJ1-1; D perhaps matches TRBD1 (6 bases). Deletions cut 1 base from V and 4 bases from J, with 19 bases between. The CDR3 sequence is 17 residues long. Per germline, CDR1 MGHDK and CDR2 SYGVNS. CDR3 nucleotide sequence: TGTGCCAGCAGTGAATTGAATCTTGGCAGGGGAGGCACTGAAGCTTTCTTT. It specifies CASSELNLGRGGTEAFF. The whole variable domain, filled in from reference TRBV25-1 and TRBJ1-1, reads EADIYQTPRYLVIGTGKKITLECSQTMGHDKMYWYQQDPGMELHLIHYSYGVNSTEKGDLSSESTVSRIRTEHFPLTLESARPSHTSQYLCASSELNLGRGGTEAFFGQGTRLTVV.

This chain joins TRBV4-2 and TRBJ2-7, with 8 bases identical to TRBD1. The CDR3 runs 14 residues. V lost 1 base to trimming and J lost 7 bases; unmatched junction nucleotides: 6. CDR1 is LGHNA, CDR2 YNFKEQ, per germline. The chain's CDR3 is CASSQGRQGWEQYF. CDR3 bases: TGTGCCAGCAGCCAAGGGAGACAGGGGTGGGAGCAGTACTTC.

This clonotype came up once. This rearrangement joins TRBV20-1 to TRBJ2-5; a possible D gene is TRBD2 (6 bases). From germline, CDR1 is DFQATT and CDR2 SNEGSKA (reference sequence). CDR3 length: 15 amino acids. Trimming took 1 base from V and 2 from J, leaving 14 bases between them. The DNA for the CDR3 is TGCAGTGCTAGAGGAGCTCGGGGGAGTCAAGAGACCCAGTACTTC. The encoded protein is CSARGARGSQETQYF.

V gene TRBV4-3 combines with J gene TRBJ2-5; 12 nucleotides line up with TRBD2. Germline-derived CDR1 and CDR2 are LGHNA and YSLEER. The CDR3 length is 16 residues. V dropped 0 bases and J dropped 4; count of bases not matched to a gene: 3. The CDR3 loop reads CASSQDLTSGRETQYF. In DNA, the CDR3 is TGCGCCAGCAGCCAAGATCTGACTAGCGGGAGAGAGACCCAGTACTTC.

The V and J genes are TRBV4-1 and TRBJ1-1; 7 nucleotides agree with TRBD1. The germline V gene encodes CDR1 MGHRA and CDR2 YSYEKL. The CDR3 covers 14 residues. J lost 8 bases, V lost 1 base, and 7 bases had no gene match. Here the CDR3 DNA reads TGCGCCAGCAGCCAAGGTTACCCGGGACAGGAAGCTTTCTTT. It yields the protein CASSQGYPGQEAFF.

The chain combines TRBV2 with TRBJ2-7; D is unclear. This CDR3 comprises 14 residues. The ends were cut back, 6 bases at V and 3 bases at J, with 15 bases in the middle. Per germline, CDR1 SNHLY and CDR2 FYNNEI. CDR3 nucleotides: TGTGCCAGCAGGGCGGCCAGCTTTAACTACGAGCAGTACTTC. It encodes CASRAASFNYEQYF.

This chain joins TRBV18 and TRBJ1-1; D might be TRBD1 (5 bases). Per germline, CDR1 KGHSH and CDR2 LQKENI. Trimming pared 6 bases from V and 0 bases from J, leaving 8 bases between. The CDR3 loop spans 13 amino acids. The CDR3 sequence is CASSSGVNTEAFF. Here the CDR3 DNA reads TGTGCCAGCTCTTCGGGGGTGAACACTGAAGCTTTCTTT. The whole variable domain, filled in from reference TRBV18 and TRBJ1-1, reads NAGVMQNPRHLVRRRGQEARLRCSPMKGHSHVYWYRQLPEEGLKFMVYLQKENIIDESGMPKERFSAEFPKEGPSILRIQQVVRGDSAAYFCASSSGVNTEAFFGQGTRLTVV.